The 16 T cell receptor beta chains below come from one sample, sequenced in a study of blood T cell repertoires in COVID-19. Clones were read by immunoSEQ multiplex PCR, and TCRdb kept only the in-frame ones, dropping some. The data show more than 300,000 clones, around 80% seen once. The specimen was peripheral blood. These TCRs come from a woman between 50 and 59 years old with acute or convalescent COVID-19.

This clone was recorded at least ten times. The CDR3 is CASSQDQVTSGVFSYNEQFF. As DNA, the CDR3 is TGTGCCAGCAGCCAAGATCAAGTAACTAGTGGGGTTTTCTCATACAATGAGCAGTTCTTC. This rearrangement joins TRBV4-2 to TRBJ2-1; the D gene is possibly TRBD2 (5 bases). Trimming removed 0 bases at V and 4 bases at J, with 25 bases between. Germline V CDR1 and CDR2: LGHNA, YNFKEQ. The CDR3 has 20 amino acids.

This clone was picked up one time. This chain links TRBV7-7 with TRBJ2-5; 8 nucleotides agree with TRBD1. V dropped 5 bases and J dropped 1; count of bases not matched to a gene: 6. The CDR3 extends over 15 amino acids. The V gene's germline CDR1 is SSHAT and CDR2 FNYEAQ (reference sequence). The CDR3 nucleotides read TGTGCCAGCAGCCAGGGACAGGTCCTCCAAGAGACCCAGTACTTC. As protein: CASSQGQVLQETQYF.

CDR3 sequence: CASSRDTGVNEKLFF. CDR3 in DNA: TGTGCCAGCTCACGCGATACGGGGGTTAATGAAAAACTGTTTTTT. The chain couples TRBV18 to TRBJ1-4; D might be TRBD1 (5 bases). CDR3 size: 15 residues. V lost 4 bases and J 4 bases, leaving 13 bases between the germline ends. Germline-derived CDR1 and CDR2 are KGHSH and LQKENI.

The table lists this clone with a few counts. The CDR3 loop is CASSFGGREYGEQFF. CDR3 sequence (DNA): TGTGCCAGCAGCTTCGGGGGGCGTGAGTATGGTGAGCAGTTCTTC. The chain recombines TRBV7-3 with TRBJ2-1; D is possibly TRBD2 (7 bases). The CDR3 is made up of 15 amino acids. Trimming shortened V by 3 bases and J by 9 bases, and 18 bases separated the two germline ends. Germline assignment: CDR1 SGHTA and CDR2 FQGTGA.

As for this clone: Other DNA variants within this sample encode the same CDR3. The chain recombines TRBV7-2 with TRBJ1-1; TRBD1 matches at 7 bases. CDR1 is SGHTA and CDR2 is FQGNSA in the germline V gene. This CDR3 has 15 amino acids. The J segment lost 0 bases and the V segment lost 5 bases, leaving 6 bases of the junction unmatched. Here the CDR3 reads CASSPQGTVNTEAFF. The CDR3 DNA reads TGTGCCAGCAGCCCACAAGGGACAGTGAACACTGAAGCTTTCTTT.

V usage is TRBV2 and J usage is TRBJ2-3; unclear D gene. V gave up 6 bases and J gave up 0 bases, with 10 bases separating them. This CDR3 has 14 residues. Germline lookup yields CDR1 SNHLY and CDR2 FYNNEI. This CDR3 is CASRVQPSTDTQYF. Here the CDR3 DNA reads TGTGCCAGCAGGGTACAACCTAGCACAGATACGCAGTATTTT.

The gene calls are TRBV2 and TRBJ1-5; the match to TRBD1 covers 10 bases. The CDR3 spans 14 residues. In germline, CDR1 is SNHLY, CDR2 FYNNEI. The V and J ends lost 5 bases and 6 bases, in that order; junction bases with no gene match: 4. CDR3 residues: CASSLGTGVQPQHF. DNA for the CDR3: TGTGCCAGCAGTCTAGGGACAGGGGTTCAGCCCCAGCATTTT.

This clone occurred a few times. The J gene is TRBJ1-2, the V gene TRBV3-1 (or the pseudogene TRBV3-2); TRBD1 is a possible D gene (5 bases). Per germline, CDR1 LGHDT and CDR2 YNNKEL (reference sequence). V lost 0 bases to trimming and J lost 3 bases, with 17 bases between them. This CDR3 has 17 amino acids. CDR3 coding DNA: TGTGCCAGCAGCCAAGATCAGCGCGGGGCTATGGACTATGGCTACACCTTC. Translating it yields CASSQDQRGAMDYGYTF.

The chain links TRBV19 to TRBJ1-6; no reliable D call. There are 15 residues in the CDR3. V was cut by 6 bases and J by 12 bases, with 21 bases left in between. The germline gives CDR1 LNHDA, CDR2 SQIVND (reference sequence). DNA for the CDR3: TGTGCCAGTAGCCTCGACATGGTCCAAATTCGACCCCTCCACTTT. This codes for CASSLDMVQIRPLHF.

The gene calls are TRBV11-2 and TRBJ1-2; 8 nucleotides agree with TRBD1. The ends lost 0 bases at V and 6 bases at J; junction bases unmatched: 6. The CDR3 has 15 amino acids. Per germline, CDR1 SGHAT and CDR2 FQNNGV. The DNA of the CDR3 is TGTGCCAGCAGCTTAGATCAGGGGGCTTTGGATGGCTACACCTTC. Its protein is CASSLDQGALDGYTF.

The rearrangement joins TRBV6-5 to TRBJ1-1, with no clear D. The CDR3 is made up of 11 amino acids. Germline-derived CDR1 and CDR2 are MNHEY and SVGAGI. V was clipped by 7 bases and J by 8 bases, with 11 bases between them. The DNA for the CDR3 is TGTGCCAGCATAGCGGAATACGAAGCTTTCTTT. As protein: CASIAEYEAFF.

Comment on this clone: One end of the junction varies from germline; a read error may be responsible. J is TRBJ1-2 and V is TRBV2; TRBD1 might be the D (6 bases). This CDR3 has 11 amino acids. Germline lookup yields CDR1 SNHLY and CDR2 FYNNEI. CDR3 bases: TGTGCCAGCAGTTATATCCGGGACACCCTTTTC. It codes for CASSYIRDTLF. The full variable domain, with the rest looked up from reference TRBV2 and TRBJ1-2, is EPEVTQTPSHQVTQMGQEVILRCVPISNHLYFYWYRQILGQKVEFLVSFYNNEISEKSEIFDDQFSVERPDGSNFTLKIRSTKLEDSAMYFCASSYIRDTLFGSGTRLTVV.

In this sample, this clone turned up once. Here the CDR3 reads CASSPTERDEQYF. DNA for the CDR3: TGTGCCAGCAGCCCGACAGAGCGGGACGAGCAGTACTTC. The rearrangement joins TRBV7-6 to TRBJ2-7; the D gene is possibly TRBD2 (6 bases). This CDR3 contains 13 residues. Germline CDR1 SGHVS, CDR2 FNYEAQ. V lost 5 bases and J lost 5, with 13 bases in between.

CDR3 amino acids: CASSLEAGLGEETQYF. The CDR3 bases are TGTGCCAGCAGCTTAGAGGCAGGACTAGGAGAAGAGACCCAGTACTTC. The chain is built from TRBV7-9 and TRBJ2-5, with 7 bases that match TRBD2. This CDR3 region has 16 residues. J lost 3 bases, V lost 1 base, and 8 bases had no gene match. CDR1 is SEHNR and CDR2 is FQNEAQ in the germline V gene (reference sequence).

This chain links TRBV19 with TRBJ1-2, with D possibly matching TRBD1 (6 bases). V was cut by 4 bases and J by 6 bases, with 12 bases left in between. Germline lookup yields CDR1 LNHDA and CDR2 SQIVND (reference sequence). CDR3 length: 13 amino acids. In DNA, the CDR3 is TGTGCCAGTAGTACAGGGGAAATTGATGGCTACACCTTC. It translates to CASSTGEIDGYTF. Looking up the rest from reference TRBV19 and TRBJ1-2 gives the full variable domain: DGGITQSPKYLFRKEGQNVTLSCEQNLNHDAMYWYRQDPGQGLRLIYYSQIVNDFQKGDIAEGYSVSREKKESFPLTVTSAQKNPTAFYLCASSTGEIDGYTFGSGTRLTVV.

This clone was observed a few times. The rearrangement joins TRBV9 to TRBJ2-1; D not certain. CDR3 length equals 11 residues. The V end was cut by 3 bases, the J end by 9 bases, with 7 bases between. CDR1 is SGDLS, CDR2 YYNGEE, per germline. The CDR3 sequence: CASSAASEQFF. The CDR3 nucleotides read TGTGCCAGCAGCGCAGCTAGTGAGCAGTTCTTC.